This TCR beta chain was documented in a study of shared clonotypes between healthy human individuals. Study as a whole: Contributing individuals were a couple of females and three males aged 18 to 49.

Profiling relied on immunoSEQ multiplex PCR, and the TCRdb table lists in-frame clones only, not all of them. The sample consists of roughly 1.4 million clones, approximately 98.5% of them appearing once. The CDR3 length is 22 residues. Germline V gene data show CDR1 as MNHEY and CDR2 as SMNVEV (reference sequence). Trimming took 7 bases from V and 0 from J; bases not matched to a gene: 22. The receptor comes from a man aged 25 to 40 in good health. This chain joins TRBV27 and TRBJ2-6, with 9 positions matching TRBD2. Sequenced material: naive CD4+ T cells sorted from blood. Subset reported: CD45RA+ positively selected. The CDR3 bases are TGTGCCAGCATCCAAATTATAGCGGGAGTTAATCGTAAATTCTCTGGGGCCAACGTCCTGACTTTC. It yields the protein CASIQIIAGVNRKFSGANVLTF.